These T cell receptor beta chains were read from a single sample in a study of blood T cell repertoires in COVID-19. The protocol was immunoSEQ multiplex PCR, while the TCRdb copy is restricted to in-frame clones and leaves out a portion. Among under 350,000 clones, just over 85% were seen once, and the ten largest hold around 4.2%. Specimen: PBMCs or T cells enriched from blood (not recorded which). The receptors were gathered from a woman aged 40 to 50 with acute COVID-19. The CDR3 runs from the conserved cysteine through the conserved F or W. A D gene is named only where the DNA matches it firmly. Clone size appears in some rows only: once, few, many, or a class for an expanded clone.

TRBJ1-2	-	TRBD1	TRBV5-4	CASTTGGGSSNYGYTF	TGTGCCAGCACCACAGGGGGCGGTTCGTCTAACTATGGCTACACCTTC
TRBJ2-1	-	TRBD2	TRBV6-2/TRBV6-3	CASSWTSGMVYEQFF	TGTGCCAGCAGTTGGACTAGCGGGATGGTATATGAGCAGTTCTTC
TRBJ1-1	-	TRBD1	TRBV11-2	CASRPDRGTEAFF	TGTGCCAGCAGACCTGACAGGGGTACTGAAGCTTTCTTT
TRBJ2-3	-	-	TRBV5-1	CASRPDMGLDTQYF	TGCGCCAGCAGGCCGGACATGGGCCTGGATACGCAGTATTTT
TRBJ2-7	-	-	TRBV11-2	CASSLGSVEQYF	TGTGCCAGCAGCTTAGGTTCGGTCGAGCAGTACTTC
TRBJ1-5	-	-	TRBV2	CASSDGIPQHF	TGTGCCAGCAGTGACGGGATTCCCCAGCATTTT
TRBJ2-7	-	TRBD1	TRBV28	CASSWTGYEQYF	TGTGCCAGCAGTTGGACAGGGTACGAGCAGTACTTC
TRBJ1-2	-	TRBD1	TRBV5-1	CASSFYPGQENYGYTF	TGCGCCAGCAGCTTTTATCCGGGACAGGAGAACTATGGCTACACCTTC
TRBJ2-1	-	TRBD2	TRBV28	CASAWIAGGGYNEQFF	TGTGCCAGCGCGTGGATAGCGGGAGGCGGGTACAATGAGCAGTTCTTC
TRBJ2-2	-	TRBD2	TRBV6-5	CASSRAGGPSGELFF	TGTGCCAGCAGCAGAGCGGGAGGGCCCTCCGGGGAGCTGTTTTTT
TRBJ1-6	-	-	TRBV7-6	CASSSSGPDNSPLHF	TGTGCCAGCAGCTCTTCAGGGCCTGATAATTCACCCCTCCACTTT
TRBJ2-3	once	TRBD2	TRBV28	CASHDPGLGTDTQYF	TGTGCCAGCCACGACCCGGGACTAGGCACAGATACGCAGTATTTT
TRBJ1-4	-	TRBD1	TRBV11-2	CASSLAPGQAKTNEKLFF	TGTGCCAGCAGCTTAGCCCCGGGACAGGCCAAAACTAATGAAAAACTGTTTTTT
TRBJ2-4	once	TRBD2	TRBV3-1/TRBV3-2	CASSQVSPSGPLGNIQYF	TGTGCCAGCAGCCAAGTTTCTCCTAGCGGACCTCTAGGGAACATTCAGTACTTC
TRBJ1-1	-	-	TRBV11-1	CASGKQENTEAFF	TGTGCCAGCGGCAAACAAGAGAACACTGAAGCTTTCTTT
TRBJ1-2	-	-	TRBV5-1	CASSLADRDYGYTF	TGCGCCAGCAGCTTGGCGGATCGGGATTATGGCTACACCTTC
TRBJ2-7	-	TRBD1	TRBV28	CASSFKQGASYEQYF	TGTGCCAGCAGTTTTAAACAGGGGGCTTCCTACGAGCAGTACTTC
TRBJ2-1	-	TRBD2	TRBV7-6	CASSTGLAGGLTYNEQFF	TGTGCCAGCAGCACGGGACTAGCGGGGGGCCTGACCTACAATGAGCAGTTCTTC
TRBJ2-7	-	TRBD2	TRBV27	CASRLIAGNEYEQYF	TGTGCCAGCAGGCTAATAGCGGGAAACGAATACGAGCAGTACTTC
TRBJ2-3	-	-	TRBV10-3	CAISEPVRGTDTQYF	TGTGCCATCAGTGAGCCGGTCAGGGGTACAGATACGCAGTATTTT
TRBJ1-1	-	-	TRBV14	CASSPWTANTEAFF	TGTGCCAGCAGCCCCTGGACAGCGAACACTGAAGCTTTCTTT
TRBJ2-1	-	TRBD2	TRBV6-6	CASSSRAGVNSNEQFF	TGTGCCAGCAGTTCACGTGCGGGGGTAAATTCCAATGAGCAGTTCTTC
TRBJ2-1	once	TRBD2	TRBV10-3	CAIGLAEFNEQFF	TGTGCCATCGGACTAGCAGAATTCAATGAGCAGTTCTTC
TRBJ2-7	-	TRBD2	TRBV5-1	CASSLVTGLVGYEQYF	TGCGCCAGCAGCTTGGTAACTGGACTAGTGGGCTACGAGCAGTACTTC
TRBJ2-3	-	TRBD2	TRBV19	CASSSWTSGRGDTQYF	TGTGCCAGTAGTTCATGGACTAGCGGGAGAGGTGATACGCAGTATTTT
TRBJ1-1	-	TRBD1	TRBV6-5	CAGDRGGTEAFF	TGTGCCGGTGACAGGGGTGGCACTGAAGCTTTCTTT
TRBJ2-2	-	TRBD2	TRBV7-9	CASSLTRSGRPVGELFF	TGTGCCAGCAGCTTAACGAGGAGCGGGAGGCCCGTCGGGGAGCTGTTTTTT
TRBJ2-1	-	TRBD2	TRBV14	CASSQERTSGKGNEQFF	TGTGCCAGCAGCCAAGAAAGGACTAGCGGGAAGGGCAATGAGCAGTTCTTC
TRBJ1-1	-	-	TRBV7-2	CASSLVGGSEAFF	TGTGCCAGCAGCTTAGTTGGGGGGAGTGAAGCTTTCTTT
TRBJ2-7	-	-	TRBV7-8	CASSPDSRPEQYF	TGTGCCAGCAGTCCCGACAGCCGACCCGAGCAGTACTTC
TRBJ1-2	-	-	TRBV3-1/TRBV3-2	CASSQAVNYGYTF	TGTGCCAGCAGCCAAGCAGTTAACTATGGCTACACCTTC
TRBJ2-7	-	-	TRBV6-4	CASSDEAGPGYEQYF	TGTGCCAGCAGTGACGAGGCAGGGCCAGGCTACGAGCAGTACTTC
TRBJ1-1	-	-	TRBV7-9	CASSLRRTDTAPNTEAFF	TGTGCCAGCAGCTTAAGAAGGACGGACACCGCCCCGAACACTGAAGCTTTCTTT
TRBJ2-7	-	-	TRBV14	CASSLGAGVYEQYF	TGTGCCAGCAGCCTGGGGGCAGGGGTCTACGAGCAGTACTTC
TRBJ1-2	-	-	TRBV5-6	CASSRTPNYGYTF	TGTGCCAGCAGCCGGACACCTAACTATGGCTACACCTTC
TRBJ1-1	few	-	TRBV4-2	CASSQDALDRRNTEAFF	TGTGCCAGCAGCCAAGATGCCTTAGACAGGAGGAACACTGAAGCTTTCTTT
TRBJ1-2	few	-	TRBV27	CASSSRSQGSYGYTF	TGTGCCAGCAGTTCCCGCTCTCAGGGGAGCTATGGCTACACCTTC
TRBJ1-2	-	-	TRBV5-1	CASSAGTELGGYTF	TGCGCCAGCAGCGCGGGAACCGAACTCGGTGGCTACACCTTC
TRBJ2-5	-	-	TRBV28	CASSSRHRDWQETQYF	TGTGCCAGCAGTTCGAGACACCGGGACTGGCAAGAGACCCAGTACTTC
TRBJ2-1	-	TRBD2	TRBV28	CASRSGSRSNEQFF	TGTGCCAGCAGGAGCGGGAGTAGGTCCAATGAGCAGTTCTTC
TRBJ2-5	-	-	TRBV29-1	CSVGPTGETQYF	TGCAGCGTTGGGCCTACAGGGGAGACCCAGTACTTC